These 15 T cell receptor beta chains were all obtained from the same sample, sequenced in a study of cytomegalovirus exposure and HLA in healthy donors (dated by TCRdb to between 2016 and 2019). Library method: the immunoSEQ multiplex PCR assay. A mixture of 60 forward primers for TCR Vbeta segments and 13 reverse primers for TCR Jbeta segments was used in the multiplex PCR. TCRdb holds this immuneACCESS table with in-frame rearrangements only. Some clones are missing; in checked studies, unresolved V genes explain under half, and the rest has no known cause. The table for this sample lists about 130,000 clones; approximately 78% of them were counted only once. Together, the top ten hold around 1.6% of the sample. The specimen was PBMCs. These receptors came from a female donor in good health and CMV-seronegative.

The chain combines TRBV5-1 with TRBJ1-1; D remains unclear. Trimming took off 4 bases at V and 1 base at J, with 14 bases between the two ends. Germline assignment: CDR1 SGHRS and CDR2 YFSETQ. CDR3 length: 15 amino acids. Here the CDR3 reads CASSPREGRNTEAFF. CDR3 nucleotide sequence: TGCGCCAGCAGCCCCCGGGAAGGCCGGAACACTGAAGCTTTCTTT.

The chain is built from TRBV27 and TRBJ2-1; D is undetermined. The CDR3 extends over 13 amino acids. Trimming took 1 base from V and 7 from J, leaving 8 bases between them. In germline, CDR1 is MNHEY, CDR2 SMNVEV (reference sequence). CDR3 in DNA: TGTGCCAGCAGTTTATTCCCCTCTAATGAGCAGTTCTTC. Encoded protein: CASSLFPSNEQFF.

The chain joins TRBV4-3 to TRBJ2-5; 14 nucleotides agree with TRBD2. The J call may be mistaken, given a closer DNA end match to TRBJ2-7. Germline assignment: CDR1 LGHNA and CDR2 YSLEER. This CDR3 region has 15 residues. The CDR3 loop reads CASSPGTSGRSEQYF. As DNA, the CDR3 is TGCGCCAGCAGCCCCGGGACTAGCGGGAGATCCGAGCAGTACTTC.

The V and J genes are TRBV19 and TRBJ2-5; 10 bases map to TRBD2. The J call could be wrong; TRBJ2-7 is a better fit for the DNA end. CDR1 and CDR2 from the germline V gene are LNHDA and SQIVND (reference sequence). This CDR3 has 15 residues. This CDR3 is CASSNLAGGAYEQYF. CDR3 DNA sequence: TGTGCCAGTAGTAACTTAGCGGGAGGAGCCTACGAGCAGTACTTC.

This clone was recorded only once. V is TRBV6-5 and J is TRBJ2-1, with D perhaps TRBD2 (5 bases). The germline V and J ends were trimmed by 8 bases and 2 bases, with 10 bases remaining between them. The CDR3 has 13 amino acids. Germline-derived CDR1 and CDR2 are MNHEY and SVGAGI. For the CDR3, the DNA is TGTGCCAGCGGGAGAGTCCCCTACAATGAGCAGTTCTTC. This translates into CASGRVPYNEQFF.

The chain combines TRBV4-2 with TRBJ2-6, with 7 bases lining up with TRBD1. The CDR3 sequence is 18 residues long. The V segment lost 2 bases and the J segment 0 bases; nucleotides outside the gene matches: 7. Germline loops: CDR1 LGHNA, CDR2 YNFKEQ. The CDR3 sequence: CASSQSTGLFSGANVLTF. The CDR3 coding sequence is TGTGCCAGCAGCCAATCGACAGGGCTATTCTCTGGGGCCAACGTCCTGACTTTC.

The chain couples TRBV7-9 to TRBJ1-1; 9 bases are a match to TRBD1. This CDR3 region has 16 residues. With 5 bases clipped from V and 4 bases from J, the junction kept 11 bases outside the gene matches. Germline V CDR1 and CDR2: SEHNR, FQNEAQ (reference sequence). In DNA form, the CDR3 reads TGTGCCAGCAGCACCCGACAGGGGGAGATAGGCACTGAAGCTTTCTTT. It yields the protein CASSTRQGEIGTEAFF.

The rearrangement links TRBV15 to TRBJ2-7; TRBD1 agrees at 8 bases. Germline V gives CDR1 LNHNV, CDR2 YYDKDF (reference sequence). Losses at the gene ends were 1 base for V and 5 bases for J; bases not matched to a gene: 7. The CDR3 contains 15 residues. DNA of the CDR3: TGTGCCACCAGCAGAGGGACAGGGACGAGCGACGAGCAGTACTTC. It translates to CATSRGTGTSDEQYF. Variable domain in full (rest from reference TRBV15 and TRBJ2-7): DAMVIQNPRYQVTQFGKPVTLSCSQTLNHNVMYWYQQKSSQAPKLLFHYYDKDFNNEADTPDNFQSRRPNTSFCFLDIRSPGLGDTAMYLCATSRGTGTSDEQYFGPGTRLTVT.

The V gene is TRBV6-5, the J gene TRBJ2-1; D may be TRBD1 (6 bases). Trimming stripped 5 bases from V and 7 bases from J, with 12 bases between. The CDR3 totals 13 residues. CDR1 is MNHEY and CDR2 is SVGAGI in the germline V gene. The CDR3 sequence is CASSLDRSNEQFF. DNA of the CDR3: TGTGCCAGCAGTCTGGACAGATCAAATGAGCAGTTCTTC.

This clone has more than one count but fewer than ten. This chain links TRBV7-3 with TRBJ1-4, with D perhaps matching TRBD1 (6 bases). Germline CDR1 and CDR2: SGHTA and FQGTGA. The length of the CDR3 is 15 residues. Trimming shortened V by 5 bases and J by 4 bases, and 14 bases separated the two germline ends. CDR3 DNA sequence: TGTGCCAGCAGCCTAAGACGGGGACATAATGAAAAACTGTTTTTT. Its translation: CASSLRRGHNEKLFF.

A remark on this clone: A junction boundary mismatches the germline segment, possibly from a read error. This sample includes further DNA sequences coding for the same CDR3. This chain links TRBV5-4 with TRBJ1-2, with D maybe TRBD1 (5 bases). The CDR3 spans 12 residues. Looked up from germline, CDR1 is SGHNT and CDR2 is YYREEE (reference sequence). For the CDR3, the DNA is TGTGCCAGTAGCTATCGGGGGGATGGCTACACCTTC. This codes for CASSYRGDGYTF.

The V gene is TRBV4-1, the J gene TRBJ2-6, with D maybe TRBD1 (6 bases). V was cut by 1 base and J by 0 bases, with 16 bases left in between. The CDR3 is 19 residues long. Germline assignment: CDR1 MGHRA and CDR2 YSYEKL. As DNA, the CDR3 is TGCGCCAGCAGCCAAGCTCCGGGACAATTAGTCTCTGGGGCCAACGTCCTGACTTTC. Protein product: CASSQAPGQLVSGANVLTF.

As to this clone: One junction end does not reproduce the germline sequence, and a read error may be involved. V usage is TRBV30 and J usage is TRBJ2-3; possible D gene TRBD2, 5 bases. There are 15 residues in the CDR3. CDR1 and CDR2 from the germline V gene are GTSNPN and SVGIG (reference sequence). CDR3 coding DNA: TGTGCCGGTAAACTACTCCCCCGGGATCGGGGTACGCAATATTTT. Its translation: CAGKLLPRDRGTQYF.

The chain couples TRBV10-1 to TRBJ2-5; 7 nucleotides agree with TRBD2. With 0 bases clipped from V and 3 bases from J, the junction kept 13 bases outside the gene matches. Germline loops: CDR1 WNHNN, CDR2 SYGVQD (reference sequence). CDR3 length equals 18 residues. CDR3 in DNA: TGCGCCAGCAGTGAGTCAGGGGCCGCTAGCGGAGGGAAAGAGACCCAGTACTTC. It encodes CASSESGAASGGKETQYF.

The genes are TRBV7-3 and TRBJ1-4; tentative D call: TRBD1 (5 bases). The CDR3 consists of 15 residues. The V gene's germline CDR1 is SGHTA and CDR2 FQGTGA. V was pared by 5 bases and J by 0 bases, with 10 bases between. CDR3 nucleotide sequence: TGTGCCAGCAGCCTGACAGCTGCAACTAATGAAAAACTGTTTTTT. Translating it yields CASSLTAATNEKLFF.